Sequencing of this T cell receptor beta chain was carried out in a study of shared T cell receptors in the human thymus. Sequencing was performed with immunoSEQ multiplex PCR; in TCRdb, only in-frame clones are kept and a portion is missing. The table records roughly 68,000 clones, roughly 95% of them present only once. The CDR3 length is 15 residues. CDR1 is LNHDA and CDR2 is SQIVND in the germline V gene (reference sequence). Trimming stripped 1 base from V and 7 bases from J, with 14 bases between. The sequence was collected from a human donor. The sample was thymocytes. This chain joins TRBV19 and TRBJ1-5; D not certain. For the CDR3, the DNA is TGTGCCAGTAGTATAGGGTCAGGCCCCCCGCAGCCCCAGCATTTT. Protein sequence: CASSIGSGPPQPQHF.